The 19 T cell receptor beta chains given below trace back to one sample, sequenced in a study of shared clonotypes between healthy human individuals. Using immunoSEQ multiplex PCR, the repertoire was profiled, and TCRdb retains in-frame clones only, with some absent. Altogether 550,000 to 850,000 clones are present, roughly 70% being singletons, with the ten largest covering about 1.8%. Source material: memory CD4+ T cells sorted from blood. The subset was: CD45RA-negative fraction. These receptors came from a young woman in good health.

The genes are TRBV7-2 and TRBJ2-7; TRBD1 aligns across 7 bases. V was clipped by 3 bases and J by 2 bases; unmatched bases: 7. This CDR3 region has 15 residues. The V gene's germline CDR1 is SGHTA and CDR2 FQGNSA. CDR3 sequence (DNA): TGTGCCAGCAGCTTTTCGGCAGGGGGTACCTACGAGCAGTACTTC. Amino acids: CASSFSAGGTYEQYF.

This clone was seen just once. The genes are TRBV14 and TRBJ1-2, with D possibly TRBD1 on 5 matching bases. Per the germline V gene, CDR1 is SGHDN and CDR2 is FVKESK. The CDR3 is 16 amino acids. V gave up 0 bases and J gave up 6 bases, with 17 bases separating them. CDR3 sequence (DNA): TGTGCCAGCAGCCAAGATAGAAGGGGTTATGCGGATGGCTACACCTTC. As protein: CASSQDRRGYADGYTF.

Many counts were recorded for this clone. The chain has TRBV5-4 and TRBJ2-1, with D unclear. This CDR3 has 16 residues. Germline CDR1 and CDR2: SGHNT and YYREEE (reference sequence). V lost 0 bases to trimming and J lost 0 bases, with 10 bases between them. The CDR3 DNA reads TGTGCCAGCAGCTTGGGGTCTCAGAGCTCCTACAATGAGCAGTTCTTC. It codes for CASSLGSQSSYNEQFF.

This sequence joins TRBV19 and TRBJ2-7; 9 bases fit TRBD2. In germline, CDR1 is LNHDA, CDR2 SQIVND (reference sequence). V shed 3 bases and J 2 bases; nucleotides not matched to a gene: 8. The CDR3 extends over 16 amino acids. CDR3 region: CASSITSGRPTYEQYF. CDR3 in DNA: TGTGCCAGTAGTATCACCAGCGGGAGGCCAACCTACGAGCAGTACTTC. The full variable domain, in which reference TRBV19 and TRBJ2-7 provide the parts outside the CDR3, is DGGITQSPKYLFRKEGQNVTLSCEQNLNHDAMYWYRQDPGQGLRLIYYSQIVNDFQKGDIAEGYSVSREKKESFPLTVTSAQKNPTAFYLCASSITSGRPTYEQYFGPGTRLTVT.

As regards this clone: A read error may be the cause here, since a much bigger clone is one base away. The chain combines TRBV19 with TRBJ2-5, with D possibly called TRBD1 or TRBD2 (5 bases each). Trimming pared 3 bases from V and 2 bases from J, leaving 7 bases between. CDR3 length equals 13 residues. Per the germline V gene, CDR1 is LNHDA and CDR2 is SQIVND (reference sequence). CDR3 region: CASSMGRQETQYF. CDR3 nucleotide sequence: TGTGCCAGTAGTATGGGACGGCAAGAGACCCAGTACTTC. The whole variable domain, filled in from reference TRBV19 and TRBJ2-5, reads DGGITQSPKYLFRKEGQNVTLSCEQNLNHDAMYWYRQDPGQGLRLIYYSQIVNDFQKGDIAEGYSVSREKKESFPLTVTSAQKNPTAFYLCASSMGRQETQYFGPGTRLLVL.

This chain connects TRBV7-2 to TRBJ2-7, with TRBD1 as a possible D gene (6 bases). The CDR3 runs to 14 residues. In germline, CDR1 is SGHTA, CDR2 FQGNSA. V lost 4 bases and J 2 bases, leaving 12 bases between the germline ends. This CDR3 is CASSWDIGPYEQYF. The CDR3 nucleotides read TGTGCCAGCAGCTGGGACATCGGCCCCTACGAGCAGTACTTC.

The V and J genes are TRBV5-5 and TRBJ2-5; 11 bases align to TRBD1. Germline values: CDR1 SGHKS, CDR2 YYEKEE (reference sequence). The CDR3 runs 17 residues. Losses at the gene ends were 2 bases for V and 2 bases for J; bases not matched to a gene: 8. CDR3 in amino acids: CASSFRDRGVWQETQYF. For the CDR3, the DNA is TGTGCCAGCAGCTTTCGGGACAGGGGGGTTTGGCAAGAGACCCAGTACTTC.

CDR3 in amino acids: CASSLTGGRFGSTEAFF. CDR3 coding DNA: TGTGCCAGCAGCTTAACAGGGGGCCGATTTGGGAGCACTGAAGCTTTCTTT. This sequence joins TRBV5-6 and TRBJ1-1, with 9 bases fitting TRBD1. The CDR3 contains 17 residues. V lost 2 bases to trimming and J lost 4 bases; unmatched junction nucleotides: 12. Germline values: CDR1 SGHDT, CDR2 YYEEEE. Supplemented by reference TRBV5-6 and TRBJ1-1, the full variable domain reads DAGVTQSPTHLIKTRGQQVTLRCSPKSGHDTVSWYQQALGQGPQFIFQYYEEEERQRGNFPDRFSGHQFPNYSSELNVNALLLGDSALYLCASSLTGGRFGSTEAFFGQGTRLTVV.

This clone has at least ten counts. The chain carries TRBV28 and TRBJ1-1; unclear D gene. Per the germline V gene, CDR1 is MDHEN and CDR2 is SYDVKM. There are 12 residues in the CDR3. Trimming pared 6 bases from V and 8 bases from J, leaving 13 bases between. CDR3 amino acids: CASSSTVKEAFF. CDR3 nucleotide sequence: TGTGCCAGCAGCTCGACGGTGAAGGAAGCTTTCTTT.

The CDR3 loop reads CASSRWREETQYF. The CDR3 bases are TGCGCCAGCAGCCGTTGGAGGGAAGAGACCCAGTACTTC. The gene calls are TRBV5-1 and TRBJ2-5; D perhaps matches TRBD2 (6 bases). Germline-derived CDR1 and CDR2 are SGHRS and YFSETQ. The CDR3 extends over 13 amino acids. V gave up 4 bases and J gave up 3 bases, with 10 bases separating them.

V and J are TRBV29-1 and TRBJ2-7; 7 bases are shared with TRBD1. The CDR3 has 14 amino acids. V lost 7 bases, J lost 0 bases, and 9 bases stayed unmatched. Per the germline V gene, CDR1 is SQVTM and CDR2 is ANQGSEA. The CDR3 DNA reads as TGCAGCGCAACGCCCGGGACAGCCTCCTACGAGCAGTACTTC. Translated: CSATPGTASYEQYF.

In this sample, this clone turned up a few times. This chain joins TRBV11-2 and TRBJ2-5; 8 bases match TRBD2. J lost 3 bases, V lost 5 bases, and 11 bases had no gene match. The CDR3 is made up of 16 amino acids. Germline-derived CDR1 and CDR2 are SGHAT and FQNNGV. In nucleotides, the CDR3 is TGTGCCAGCAGCCCAATCTCGTGGACTAGCAAAGAGACCCAGTACTTC. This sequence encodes CASSPISWTSKETQYF.

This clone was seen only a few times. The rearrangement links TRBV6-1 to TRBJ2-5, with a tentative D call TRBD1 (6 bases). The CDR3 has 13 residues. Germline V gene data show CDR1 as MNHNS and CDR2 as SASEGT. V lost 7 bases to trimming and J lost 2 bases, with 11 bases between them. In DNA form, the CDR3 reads TGTGCCAGCATCCGAGGACAGCAAGAGACCCAGTACTTC. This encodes CASIRGQQETQYF.

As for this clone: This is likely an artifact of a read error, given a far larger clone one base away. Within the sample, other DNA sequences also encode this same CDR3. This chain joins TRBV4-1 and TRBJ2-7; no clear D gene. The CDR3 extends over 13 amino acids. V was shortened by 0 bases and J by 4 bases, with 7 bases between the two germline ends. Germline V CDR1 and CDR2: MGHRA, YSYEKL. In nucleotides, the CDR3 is TGCGCCAGCAGCCAAGAATTCAGGTACGAGCAGTACTTC. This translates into CASSQEFRYEQYF.

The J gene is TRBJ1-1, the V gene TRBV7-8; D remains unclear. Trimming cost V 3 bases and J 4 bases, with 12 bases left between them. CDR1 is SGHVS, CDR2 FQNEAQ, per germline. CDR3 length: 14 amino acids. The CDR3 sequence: CASSFGVGGTEAFF. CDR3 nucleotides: TGTGCCAGCAGCTTCGGGGTCGGAGGCACTGAAGCTTTCTTT.

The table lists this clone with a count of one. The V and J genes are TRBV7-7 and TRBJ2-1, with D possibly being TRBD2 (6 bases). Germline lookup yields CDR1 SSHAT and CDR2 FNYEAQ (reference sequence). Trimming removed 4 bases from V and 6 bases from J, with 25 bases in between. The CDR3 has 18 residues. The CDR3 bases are TGTGCCAGCAGCTCCAGACACCTCCGGGACTTAAAAGGCAATGAGCAGTTCTTC. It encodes CASSSRHLRDLKGNEQFF.

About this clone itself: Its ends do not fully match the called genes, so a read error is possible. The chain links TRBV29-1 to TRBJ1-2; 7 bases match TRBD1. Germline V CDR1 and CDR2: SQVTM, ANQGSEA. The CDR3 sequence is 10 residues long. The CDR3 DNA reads TGCAGCGTTGGGGACAGCCTATACGCCTTC. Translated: CSVGDSLYAF.

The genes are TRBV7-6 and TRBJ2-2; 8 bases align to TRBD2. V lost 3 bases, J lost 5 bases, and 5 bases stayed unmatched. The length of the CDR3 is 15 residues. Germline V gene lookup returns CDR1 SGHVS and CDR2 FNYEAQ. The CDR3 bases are TGTGCCAGCAGCTTGCGGGAGGTCGGGACCGGGGAGCTGTTTTTT. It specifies CASSLREVGTGELFF. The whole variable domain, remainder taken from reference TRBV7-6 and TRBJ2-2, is GAGVSQSPRYKVTKRGQDVALRCDPISGHVSLYWYRQALGQGPEFLTYFNYEAQQDKSGLPNDRFSAERPEGSISTLTIQRTEQRDSAMYRCASSLREVGTGELFFGEGSRLTVL.

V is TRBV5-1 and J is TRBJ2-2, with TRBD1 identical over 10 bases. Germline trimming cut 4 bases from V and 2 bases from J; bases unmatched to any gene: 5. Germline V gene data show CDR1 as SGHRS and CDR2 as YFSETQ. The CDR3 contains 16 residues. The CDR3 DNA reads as TGCGCCAGCAGCCCCGGGACAGGGGTTAACACCGGGGAGCTGTTTTTT. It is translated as CASSPGTGVNTGELFF.